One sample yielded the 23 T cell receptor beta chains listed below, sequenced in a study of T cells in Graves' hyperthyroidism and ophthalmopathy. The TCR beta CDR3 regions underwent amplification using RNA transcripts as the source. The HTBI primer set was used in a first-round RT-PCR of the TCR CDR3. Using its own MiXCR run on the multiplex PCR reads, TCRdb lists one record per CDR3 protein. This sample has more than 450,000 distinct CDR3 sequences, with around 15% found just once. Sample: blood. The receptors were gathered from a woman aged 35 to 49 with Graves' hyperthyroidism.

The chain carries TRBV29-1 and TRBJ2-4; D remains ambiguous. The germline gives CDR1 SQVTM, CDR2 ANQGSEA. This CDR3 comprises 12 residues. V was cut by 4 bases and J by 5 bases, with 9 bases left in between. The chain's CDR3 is CSVGSQENIQYF. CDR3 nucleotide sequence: TGCAGCGTTGGTTCTCAAGAAAACATTCAGTACTTC.

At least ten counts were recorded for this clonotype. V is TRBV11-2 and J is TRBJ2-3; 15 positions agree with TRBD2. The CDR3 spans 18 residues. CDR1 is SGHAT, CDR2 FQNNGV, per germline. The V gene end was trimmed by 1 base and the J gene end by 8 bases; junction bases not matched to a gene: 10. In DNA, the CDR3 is TGTGCCAGCAGCTTAGGATTGGGACTAGCGGGAGGACGTGGTACGCAGTATTTT. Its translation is CASSLGLGLAGGRGTQYF.

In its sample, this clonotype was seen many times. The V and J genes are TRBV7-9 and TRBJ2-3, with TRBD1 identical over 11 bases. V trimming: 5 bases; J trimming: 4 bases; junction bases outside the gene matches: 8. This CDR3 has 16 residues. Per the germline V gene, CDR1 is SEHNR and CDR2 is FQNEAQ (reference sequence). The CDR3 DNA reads TGTGCCAGCAGCCCCCAGGACAGGGGGCTCTCAGATACGCAGTATTTT. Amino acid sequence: CASSPQDRGLSDTQYF.

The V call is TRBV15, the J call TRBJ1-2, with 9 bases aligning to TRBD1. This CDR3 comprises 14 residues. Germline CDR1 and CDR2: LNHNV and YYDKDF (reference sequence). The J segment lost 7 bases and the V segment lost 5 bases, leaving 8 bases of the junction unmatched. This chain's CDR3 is CATSVDRGSFGYTF. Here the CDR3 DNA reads TGTGCCACCAGCGTGGACAGGGGAAGTTTTGGCTACACCTTC.

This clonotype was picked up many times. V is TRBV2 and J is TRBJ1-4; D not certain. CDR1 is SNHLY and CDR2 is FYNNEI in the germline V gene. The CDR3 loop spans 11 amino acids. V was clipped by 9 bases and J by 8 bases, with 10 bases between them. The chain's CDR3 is CASKAEEKLFF. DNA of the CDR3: TGTGCCAGTAAAGCGGAGGAAAAACTGTTTTTT.

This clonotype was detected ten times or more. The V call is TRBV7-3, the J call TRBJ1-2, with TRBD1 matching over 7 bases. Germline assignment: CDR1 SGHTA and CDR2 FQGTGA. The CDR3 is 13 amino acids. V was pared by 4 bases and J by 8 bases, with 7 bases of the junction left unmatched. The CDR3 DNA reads TGTGCCAGCAGCTCGGACAGGACCGGGGGCTACACCTTC. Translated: CASSSDRTGGYTF.

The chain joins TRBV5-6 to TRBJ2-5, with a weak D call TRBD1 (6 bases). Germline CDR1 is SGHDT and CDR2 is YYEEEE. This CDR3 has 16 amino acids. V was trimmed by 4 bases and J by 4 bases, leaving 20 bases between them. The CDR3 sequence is CASSNSNSQGSETQYF. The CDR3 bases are TGTGCCAGCAGCAACTCGAACTCCCAGGGGTCAGAGACCCAGTACTTC.

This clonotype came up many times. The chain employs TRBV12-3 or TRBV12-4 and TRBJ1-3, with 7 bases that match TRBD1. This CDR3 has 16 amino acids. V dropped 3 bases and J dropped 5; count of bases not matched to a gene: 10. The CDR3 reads CASSFSPRGVRNTIYF. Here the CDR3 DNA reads TGTGCCAGCAGTTTCTCCCCCAGGGGGGTGAGAAACACCATATATTTT.

This chain's CDR3 is CASRAGVGANVLTF. The CDR3 nucleotides read TGTGCCAGCAGGGCAGGGGTTGGGGCCAACGTCCTGACTTTC. V is TRBV28 and J is TRBJ2-6, with D perhaps matching TRBD1 (6 bases). V was cut by 6 bases and J by 3 bases, with 9 bases left in between. Germline values: CDR1 MDHEN, CDR2 SYDVKM. This CDR3 is built from 14 residues.

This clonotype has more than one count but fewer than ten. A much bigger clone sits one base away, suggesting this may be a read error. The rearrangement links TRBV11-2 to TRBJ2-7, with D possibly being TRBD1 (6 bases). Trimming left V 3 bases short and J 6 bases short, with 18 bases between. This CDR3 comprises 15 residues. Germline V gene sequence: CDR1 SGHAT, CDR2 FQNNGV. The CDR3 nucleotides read TGTGCCAGCAGCTTTGGAAGAAGGGGGACGGTCGAGCAGTACTTC. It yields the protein CASSFGRRGTVEQYF.

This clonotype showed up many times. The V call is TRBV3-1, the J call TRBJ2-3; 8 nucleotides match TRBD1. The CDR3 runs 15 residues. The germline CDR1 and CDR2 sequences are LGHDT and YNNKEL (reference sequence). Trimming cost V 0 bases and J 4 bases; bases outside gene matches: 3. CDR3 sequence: CASSQDQGAADTQYF. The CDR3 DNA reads TGTGCCAGCAGCCAAGATCAGGGGGCCGCAGATACGCAGTATTTT.

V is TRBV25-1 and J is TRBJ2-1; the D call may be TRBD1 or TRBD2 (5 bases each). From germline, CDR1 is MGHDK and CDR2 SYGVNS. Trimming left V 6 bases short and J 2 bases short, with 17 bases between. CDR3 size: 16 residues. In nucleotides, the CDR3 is TGTGCCAGCAGCATTCTACAGGAGACTACCTACAATGAGCAGTTCTTC. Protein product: CASSILQETTYNEQFF.

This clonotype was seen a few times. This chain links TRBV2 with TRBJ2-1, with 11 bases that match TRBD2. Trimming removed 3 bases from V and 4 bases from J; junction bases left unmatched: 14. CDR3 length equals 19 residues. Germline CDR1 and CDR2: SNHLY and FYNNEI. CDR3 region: CASSELQLAGVPQYNEQFF. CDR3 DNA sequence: TGTGCCAGCAGTGAGCTACAACTAGCGGGAGTGCCGCAGTACAATGAGCAGTTCTTC.

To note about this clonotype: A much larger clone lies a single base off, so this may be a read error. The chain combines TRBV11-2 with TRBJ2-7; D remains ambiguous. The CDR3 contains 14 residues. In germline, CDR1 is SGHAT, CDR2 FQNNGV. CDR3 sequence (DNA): TGTGCCAACAGCTCGTGGCGCAATTCCTACGAGCAGTACTTC. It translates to CANSSWRNSYEQYF.

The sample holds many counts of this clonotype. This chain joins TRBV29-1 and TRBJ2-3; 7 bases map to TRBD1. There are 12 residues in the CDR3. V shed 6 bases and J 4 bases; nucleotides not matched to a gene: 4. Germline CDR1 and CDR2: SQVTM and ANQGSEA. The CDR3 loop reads CSVQGQADTQYF. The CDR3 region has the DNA TGCAGCGTCCAAGGACAGGCAGATACGCAGTATTTT.

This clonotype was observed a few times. The chain's CDR3 is CASSLELAGGPGNEQFF. CDR3 bases: TGCGCCAGCAGCTTGGAACTAGCGGGAGGGCCGGGCAATGAGCAGTTCTTC. The chain is built from TRBV5-1 and TRBJ2-1; 13 nucleotides agree with TRBD2. Unmatched junction bases numbered 6, after V lost 0 bases and J lost 6 bases. Germline V CDR1 and CDR2: SGHRS, YFSETQ. This CDR3 spans 17 amino acids.

The chain's CDR3 is CASSSNLGQGFTDTQYF. As DNA, the CDR3 is TGTGCCAGCAGCTCTAACCTGGGACAGGGGTTCACAGATACGCAGTATTTT. The gene calls are TRBV7-9 and TRBJ2-3, with TRBD1 matching over 10 bases. V lost 4 bases and J lost 2; bases outside the gene matches: 9. The CDR3 has 17 residues. Germline lookup yields CDR1 SEHNR and CDR2 FQNEAQ (reference sequence).

The CDR3 spells CSARDLRANYGYTF. The CDR3 DNA follows: TGCAGTGCTAGAGATCTGAGAGCTAACTATGGCTACACCTTC. The chain employs TRBV20-1 and TRBJ1-2; D is undetermined. V was trimmed by 0 bases and J by 0 bases, leaving 8 bases between them. The CDR3 loop spans 14 amino acids. Germline values: CDR1 DFQATT, CDR2 SNEGSKA (reference sequence).

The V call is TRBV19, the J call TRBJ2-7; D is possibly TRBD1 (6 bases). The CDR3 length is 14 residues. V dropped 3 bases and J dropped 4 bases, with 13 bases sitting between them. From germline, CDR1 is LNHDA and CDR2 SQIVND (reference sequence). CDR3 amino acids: CASSIKAGVYEQYF. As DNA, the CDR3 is TGTGCCAGTAGTATCAAGGCAGGGGTTTACGAGCAGTACTTC.

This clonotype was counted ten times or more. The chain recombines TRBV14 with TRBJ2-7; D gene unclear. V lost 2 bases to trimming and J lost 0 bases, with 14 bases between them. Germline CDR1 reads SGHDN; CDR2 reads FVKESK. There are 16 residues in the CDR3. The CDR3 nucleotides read TGTGCCAGCAGCCAAACTTACACAGCCCTCTCCTACGAGCAGTACTTC. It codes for CASSQTYTALSYEQYF. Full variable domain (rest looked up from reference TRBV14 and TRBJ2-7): EAGVTQFPSHSVIEKGQTVTLRCDPISGHDNLYWYRRVMGKEIKFLLHFVKESKQDESGMPNNRFLAERTGGTYSTLKVQPAELEDSGVYFCASSQTYTALSYEQYFGPGTRLTVT.

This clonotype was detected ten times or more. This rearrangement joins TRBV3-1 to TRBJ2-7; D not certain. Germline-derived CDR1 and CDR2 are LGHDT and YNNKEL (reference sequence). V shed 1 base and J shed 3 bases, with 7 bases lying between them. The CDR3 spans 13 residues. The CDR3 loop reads CASSQVGRYEQYF. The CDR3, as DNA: TGTGCCAGCAGCCAAGTTGGCCGCTACGAGCAGTACTTC.

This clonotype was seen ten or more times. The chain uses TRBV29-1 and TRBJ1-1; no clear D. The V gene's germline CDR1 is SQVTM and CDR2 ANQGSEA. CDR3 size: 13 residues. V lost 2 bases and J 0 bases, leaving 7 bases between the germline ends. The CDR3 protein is CSVEKAMNTEAFF. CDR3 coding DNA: TGCAGCGTTGAAAAGGCGATGAACACTGAAGCTTTCTTT.

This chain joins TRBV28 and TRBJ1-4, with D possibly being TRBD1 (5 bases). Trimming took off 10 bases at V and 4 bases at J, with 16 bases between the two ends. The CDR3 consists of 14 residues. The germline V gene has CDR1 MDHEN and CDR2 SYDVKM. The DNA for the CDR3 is TGTGCCACCCGGGACGGAGGCCATAATGAAAAACTGTTTTTT. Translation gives CATRDGGHNEKLFF.